One and the same sample provided the 11 T cell receptor beta chains below, sequenced in a study of OX40 agonist ivuxolimab in advanced cancers. Clones were read by immunoSEQ multiplex PCR, and TCRdb kept only the in-frame ones, dropping some. The data show around 70,000 clones, more than 65% seen once. Sample: CD4+ or CD8+ T cells sorted from blood, taken in a trial of the OX40 agonist ivuxolimab. Every receptor here comes from an adult with an advanced solid tumor such as melanoma, head and neck, liver or kidney cancer.

The chain carries TRBV7-2 and TRBJ2-3, with D perhaps being TRBD1 or TRBD2 (6 bases each). Germline V gene sequence: CDR1 SGHTA, CDR2 FQGNSA. V was trimmed by 5 bases and J by 5 bases, leaving 11 bases between them. This CDR3 is 13 amino acids long. CDR3 loop: CASSSRGVDTQYF. The CDR3 DNA is TGTGCCAGCAGCAGTAGGGGGGTAGATACGCAGTATTTT.

The chain links TRBV7-6 to TRBJ1-4; D not certain. Germline CDR1 and CDR2: SGHVS and FNYEAQ. This CDR3 has 11 amino acids. V lost 4 bases to trimming and J lost 6 bases, with 3 bases between them. CDR3: CASSSYEKLFF. The DNA for the CDR3 is TGTGCCAGCAGCTCCTATGAAAAACTGTTTTTT.

This clone was detected only a few times. The chain uses TRBV30 and TRBJ1-5, with a possible D match to TRBD1 (5 bases). V dropped 3 bases and J dropped 3 bases, with 9 bases sitting between them. The CDR3 extends over 13 amino acids. Germline V gene lookup returns CDR1 GTSNPN and CDR2 SVGIG (reference sequence). CDR3 sequence reads: CAWSGAVNQPQHF. Here the CDR3 DNA reads TGTGCCTGGAGCGGGGCAGTCAATCAGCCCCAGCATTTT.

This clone was found a few times. V and J are TRBV11-1 and TRBJ2-7; TRBD2 is a possible D gene (5 bases). The germline CDR1 and CDR2 sequences are SGHAT and FQDESV (reference sequence). The CDR3 loop spans 14 amino acids. V was trimmed by 2 bases and J by 0 bases, leaving 8 bases between them. CDR3 coding DNA: TGTGCCAGCAGCTTATTTGGGAGCTCCTACGAGCAGTACTTC. Protein product: CASSLFGSSYEQYF.

This clone has a single count. The chain links TRBV7-9 to TRBJ2-5; 13 bases are a match to TRBD2. The CDR3 spans 19 residues. Germline V gives CDR1 SEHNR, CDR2 FQNEAQ (reference sequence). J gave up 4 bases and V 5 bases, and 16 bases lay outside the gene matches. As DNA, the CDR3 is TGTGCCAGCAGCCGACTATCCGGGACTAGCGGGGTTTCAGGAGAGACCCAGTACTTC. Translation gives CASSRLSGTSGVSGETQYF.

V is TRBV4-1 and J is TRBJ2-1; D is unresolved. CDR3 length: 18 residues. Trimming shortened V by 4 bases and J by 1 base, and 20 bases separated the two germline ends. The germline V gene encodes CDR1 MGHRA and CDR2 YSYEKL. The CDR3 coding sequence is TGCGCCAGCAGCCGAGACTCGTTAGGTGCGTTTTCCTACAATGAGCAGTTCTTC. It specifies CASSRDSLGAFSYNEQFF.

The J gene is TRBJ1-1, the V gene TRBV15, with TRBD1 matching over 7 bases. V gave up 7 bases and J gave up 1 base; unmatched junction bases: 6. This CDR3 contains 14 residues. Germline V CDR1 and CDR2: LNHNV, YYDKDF (reference sequence). CDR3 bases: TGTGCCACCAATGCGGACAGGAGGAACACTGAAGCTTTCTTT. It encodes CATNADRRNTEAFF.

V gene TRBV27 combines with J gene TRBJ2-7; the match to TRBD2 covers 10 bases. The CDR3 spans 15 residues. V lost 5 bases, J lost 3 bases, and 7 bases stayed unmatched. Looked up from germline, CDR1 is MNHEY and CDR2 is SMNVEV (reference sequence). The CDR3 DNA follows: TGTGCCAGCAGTCCGTCTAGCGGGAGCCTCTACGAGCAGTACTTC. This translates into CASSPSSGSLYEQYF.

The chain combines TRBV27 with TRBJ2-7, with D possibly being TRBD2 (5 bases). Germline CDR1 is MNHEY and CDR2 is SMNVEV (reference sequence). V lost 5 bases and J 4 bases, leaving 21 bases between the germline ends. CDR3 size: 16 residues. DNA of the CDR3: TGTGCCAGCAGTACAACCCCCCGGGGTGCGGTGTACGAGCAGTACTTC. Protein sequence: CASSTTPRGAVYEQYF.

This chain uses TRBV2 with TRBJ2-5, with TRBD2 identical over 13 bases. The CDR3 covers 16 residues. J lost 4 bases, V lost 7 bases, and 9 bases had no gene match. The germline CDR1 and CDR2 sequences are SNHLY and FYNNEI. The CDR3 DNA reads TGTGCCAGCACTACTAGCGGGGGGGCCTTGGCAGAGACCCAGTACTTC. It is translated as CASTTSGGALAETQYF. The variable domain in full, with the rest retrieved from reference TRBV2 and TRBJ2-5, is EPEVTQTPSHQVTQMGQEVILRCVPISNHLYFYWYRQILGQKVEFLVSFYNNEISEKSEIFDDQFSVERPDGSNFTLKIRSTKLEDSAMYFCASTTSGGALAETQYFGPGTRLLVL.

The chain couples TRBV11-2 to TRBJ1-5; possibly TRBD1 for D (5 bases). Trimming cost V 5 bases and J 0 bases, with 11 bases left between them. In germline, CDR1 is SGHAT, CDR2 FQNNGV. The CDR3 is made up of 15 amino acids. In DNA form, the CDR3 reads TGTGCCAGCAGCCGCGGGGCTTATAGCAATCAGCCCCAGCATTTT. This sequence encodes CASSRGAYSNQPQHF.